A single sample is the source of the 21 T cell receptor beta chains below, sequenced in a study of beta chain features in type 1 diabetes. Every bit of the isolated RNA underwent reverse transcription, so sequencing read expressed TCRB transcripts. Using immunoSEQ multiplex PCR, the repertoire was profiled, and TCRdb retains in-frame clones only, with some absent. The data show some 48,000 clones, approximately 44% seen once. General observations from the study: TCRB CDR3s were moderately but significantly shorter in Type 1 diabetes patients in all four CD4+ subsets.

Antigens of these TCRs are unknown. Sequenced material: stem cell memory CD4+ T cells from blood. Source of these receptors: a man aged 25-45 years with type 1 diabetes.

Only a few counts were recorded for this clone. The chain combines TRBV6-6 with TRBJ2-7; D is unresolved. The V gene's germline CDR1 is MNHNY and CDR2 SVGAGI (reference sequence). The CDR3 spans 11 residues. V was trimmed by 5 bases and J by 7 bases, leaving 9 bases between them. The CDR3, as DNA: TGTGCCAGCAGTATCTACTCGGAGCAGTACTTC. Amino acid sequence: CASSIYSEQYF.

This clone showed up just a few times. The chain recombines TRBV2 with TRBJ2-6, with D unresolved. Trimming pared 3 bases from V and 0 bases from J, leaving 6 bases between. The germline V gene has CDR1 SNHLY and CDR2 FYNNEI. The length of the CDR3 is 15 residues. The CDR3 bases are TGTGCCAGCAGTGAGTCAGGCTCTGGGGCCAACGTCCTGACTTTC. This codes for CASSESGSGANVLTF.

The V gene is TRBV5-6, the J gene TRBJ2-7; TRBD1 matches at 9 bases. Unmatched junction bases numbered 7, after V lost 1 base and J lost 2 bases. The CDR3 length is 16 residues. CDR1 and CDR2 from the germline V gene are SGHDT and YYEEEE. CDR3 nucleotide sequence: TGTGCCAGCAGCTTGTTGCCGGGACAGGGCGCCTACGAGCAGTACTTC. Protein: CASSLLPGQGAYEQYF.

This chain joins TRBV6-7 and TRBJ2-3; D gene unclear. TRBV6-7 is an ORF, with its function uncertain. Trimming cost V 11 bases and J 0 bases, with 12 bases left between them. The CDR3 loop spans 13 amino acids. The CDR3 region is CAGSGSSTDTQYF. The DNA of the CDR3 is TGTGCCGGCTCGGGTTCTAGCACAGATACGCAGTATTTT.

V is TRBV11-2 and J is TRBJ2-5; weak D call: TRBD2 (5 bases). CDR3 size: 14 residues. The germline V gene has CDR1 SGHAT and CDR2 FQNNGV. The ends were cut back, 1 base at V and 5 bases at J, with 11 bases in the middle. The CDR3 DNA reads TGTGCCAGCAGCTTAGTGCGGGCGAGGGAGACCCAGTACTTC. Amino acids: CASSLVRARETQYF.

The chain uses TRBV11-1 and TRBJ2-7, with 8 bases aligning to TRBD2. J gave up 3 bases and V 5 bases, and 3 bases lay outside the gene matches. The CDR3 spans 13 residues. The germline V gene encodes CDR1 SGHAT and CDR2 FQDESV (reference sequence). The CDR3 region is CASSMGLDYEQYF. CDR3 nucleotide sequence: TGTGCCAGCAGCATGGGACTAGACTACGAGCAGTACTTC.

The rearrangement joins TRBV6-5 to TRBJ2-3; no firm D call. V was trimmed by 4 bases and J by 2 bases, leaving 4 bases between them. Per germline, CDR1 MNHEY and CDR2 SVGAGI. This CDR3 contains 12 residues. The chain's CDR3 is CASSSYTDTQYF. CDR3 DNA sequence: TGTGCCAGCAGTTCCTACACAGATACGCAGTATTTT.

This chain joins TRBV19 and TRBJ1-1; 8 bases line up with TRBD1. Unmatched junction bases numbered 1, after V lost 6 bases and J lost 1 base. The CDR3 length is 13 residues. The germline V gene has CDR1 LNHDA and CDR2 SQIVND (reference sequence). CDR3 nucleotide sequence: TGTGCCAGTAGGACAGGGGCGAACACTGAAGCTTTCTTT. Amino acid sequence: CASRTGANTEAFF.

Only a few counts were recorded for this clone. CDR3 in amino acids: CSPADTYEQYF. As DNA, the CDR3 is TGCAGTCCGGCGGACACCTACGAGCAGTACTTC. The J gene is TRBJ2-7, the V gene TRBV20-1; D is possibly TRBD1 (5 bases). The CDR3 is 11 residues long. V was shortened by 8 bases and J by 2 bases, with 10 bases between the two germline ends. The germline V gene has CDR1 DFQATT and CDR2 SNEGSKA (reference sequence).

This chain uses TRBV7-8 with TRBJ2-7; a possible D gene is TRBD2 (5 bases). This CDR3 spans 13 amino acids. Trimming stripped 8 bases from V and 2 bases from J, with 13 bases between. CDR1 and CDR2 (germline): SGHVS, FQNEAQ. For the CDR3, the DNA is TGTGCCAGCGGGATAGCGCCAGCCTACGAGCAGTACTTC. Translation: CASGIAPAYEQYF.

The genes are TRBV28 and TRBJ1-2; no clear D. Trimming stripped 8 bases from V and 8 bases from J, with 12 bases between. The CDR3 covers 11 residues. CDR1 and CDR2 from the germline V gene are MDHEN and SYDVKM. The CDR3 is CASGGIRGYTF. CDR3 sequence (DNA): TGTGCCAGCGGAGGAATCAGGGGCTACACCTTC.

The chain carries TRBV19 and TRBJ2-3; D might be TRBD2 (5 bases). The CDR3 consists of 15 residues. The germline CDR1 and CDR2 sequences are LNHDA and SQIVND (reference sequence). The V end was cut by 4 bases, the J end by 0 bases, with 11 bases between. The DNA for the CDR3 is TGTGCCAGTAGTAGGTTGGACTTAAGCACAGATACGCAGTATTTT. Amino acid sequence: CASSRLDLSTDTQYF.

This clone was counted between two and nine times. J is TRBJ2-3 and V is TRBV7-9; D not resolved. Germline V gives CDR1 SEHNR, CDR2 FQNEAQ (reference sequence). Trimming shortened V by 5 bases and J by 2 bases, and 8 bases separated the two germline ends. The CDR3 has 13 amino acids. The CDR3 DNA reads TGTGCCAGCAGCACTGTCCACACAGATACGCAGTATTTT. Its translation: CASSTVHTDTQYF.

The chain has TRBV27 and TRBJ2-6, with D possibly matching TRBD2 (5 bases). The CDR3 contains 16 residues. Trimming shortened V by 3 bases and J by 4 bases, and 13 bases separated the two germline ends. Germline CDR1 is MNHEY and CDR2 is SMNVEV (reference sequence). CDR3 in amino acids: CASSLSGSSGANVLTF. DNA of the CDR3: TGTGCCAGCAGTTTGTCGGGATCCTCCGGGGCCAACGTCCTGACTTTC.

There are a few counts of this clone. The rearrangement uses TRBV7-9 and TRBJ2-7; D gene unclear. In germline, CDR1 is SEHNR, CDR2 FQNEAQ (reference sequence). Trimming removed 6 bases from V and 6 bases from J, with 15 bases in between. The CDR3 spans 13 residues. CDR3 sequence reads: CASSQIRTIEQYF. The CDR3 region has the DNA TGTGCCAGCAGTCAAATACGAACTATCGAGCAGTACTTC.

The CDR3 is CASRKRTSGAEDTQYF. The CDR3 DNA follows: TGCGCCAGCAGGAAGAGGACTAGCGGTGCTGAAGATACGCAGTATTTT. The chain recombines TRBV5-1 with TRBJ2-3, with 10 nucleotides matching TRBD2. With V trimmed by 5 bases and J by 5 bases, 11 bases remained unmatched. CDR3 size: 16 residues. Looked up from germline, CDR1 is SGHRS and CDR2 is YFSETQ. The whole variable domain, remainder taken from reference TRBV5-1 and TRBJ2-3, is KAGVTQTPRYLIKTRGQQVTLSCSPISGHRSVSWYQQTPGQGLQFLFEYFSETQRNKGNFPGRFSGRQFSNSRSEMNVSTLELGDSALYLCASRKRTSGAEDTQYFGPGTRLTVL.

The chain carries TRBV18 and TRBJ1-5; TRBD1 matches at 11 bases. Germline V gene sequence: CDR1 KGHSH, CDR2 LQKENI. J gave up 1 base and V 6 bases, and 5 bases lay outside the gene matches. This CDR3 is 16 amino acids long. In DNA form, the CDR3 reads TGTGCCAGCTCGCCGGGACAGGGGGTGAGCAATCAGCCCCAGCATTTT. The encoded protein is CASSPGQGVSNQPQHF.

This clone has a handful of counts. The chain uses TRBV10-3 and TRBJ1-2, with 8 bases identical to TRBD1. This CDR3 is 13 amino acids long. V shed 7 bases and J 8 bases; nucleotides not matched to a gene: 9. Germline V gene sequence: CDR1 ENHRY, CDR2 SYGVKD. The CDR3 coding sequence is TGTGCCATCAATGATCCGACAGGGGCCGGCTACACCTTC. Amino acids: CAINDPTGAGYTF.

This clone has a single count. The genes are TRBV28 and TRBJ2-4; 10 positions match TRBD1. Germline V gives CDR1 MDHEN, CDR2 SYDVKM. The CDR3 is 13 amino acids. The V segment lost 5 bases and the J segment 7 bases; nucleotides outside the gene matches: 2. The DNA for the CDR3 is TGTGCCAGCAGTCCGGGACAGGGGAACATTCAGTACTTC. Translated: CASSPGQGNIQYF.

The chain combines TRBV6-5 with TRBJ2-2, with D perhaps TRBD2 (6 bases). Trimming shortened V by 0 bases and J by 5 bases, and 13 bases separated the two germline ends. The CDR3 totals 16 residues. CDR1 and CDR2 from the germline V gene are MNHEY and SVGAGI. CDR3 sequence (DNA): TGTGCCAGCAGTTACTCGATAGCAGGGAGGACCGGGGAGCTGTTTTTT. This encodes CASSYSIAGRTGELFF.

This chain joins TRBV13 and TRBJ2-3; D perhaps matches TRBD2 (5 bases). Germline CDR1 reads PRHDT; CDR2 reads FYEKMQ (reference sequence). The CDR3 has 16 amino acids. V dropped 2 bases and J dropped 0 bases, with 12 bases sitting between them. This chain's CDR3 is CASSLKRSASTDTQYF. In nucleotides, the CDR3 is TGTGCCAGCAGCTTAAAGCGGAGTGCTAGCACAGATACGCAGTATTTT.